These T cell receptor beta chains were read from a single sample in a study of Graves' ophthalmopathy and Graves' hyperthyroidism. TCRdb recomputed calls from the multiplex PCR reads with MiXCR, one row per CDR3 protein. The data contain under 350,000 distinct CDR3 sequences, roughly a sixth of them seen just once; the ten biggest clones take up about 12%. Sequencing was performed on peripheral blood. These receptor sequences come from an adult man with Graves' ophthalmopathy. Both conserved end residues are trimmed from each CDR3. The D gene is left open where the match is weak. Clone size is given for some rows only: seen once, a few or many times, or a class if the clone is expanded.

size	D	V	J	CDR3
many	-	TRBV20-1	TRBJ2-7	SARDRHSAVDEQY
many	-	TRBV5-4	TRBJ1-3	ASSFGGDGVGNTIY
many	-	TRBV25-1	TRBJ2-5	ASSDSGRAVETQY
many	TRBD2	TRBV20-1	TRBJ2-7	SASPSLAGGLTDYEQY
many	-	TRBV10-1	TRBJ1-1	ASSSPVEAF
many	TRBD1	TRBV28	TRBJ1-1	ASRPTGENTEAF
many	-	TRBV5-1	TRBJ1-1	ASSMGAMRTEAF
few	-	TRBV7-2	TRBJ2-5	ASSLGSREETQY
many	-	TRBV7-3	TRBJ2-1	ASSLRSGGGSYNEQF
many	TRBD1	TRBV7-6	TRBJ2-7	ASSLVRTGGAEQY
many	-	TRBV20-1	TRBJ1-5	SARDRSGIQPQH
many	-	TRBV6-2/TRBV6-3	TRBJ1-6	ASNPKRTENNSPLH
many	-	TRBV5-1	TRBJ1-5	ASSLDSYSNQPQH
many	-	TRBV27	TRBJ1-1	ASSLSGYTEAF
many	TRBD2	TRBV6-2/TRBV6-3	TRBJ2-2	ASSYSSASGGLNTGELF
-	-	TRBV10-3	TRBJ2-5	AIRVGSQETQY
many	TRBD1	TRBV6-4	TRBJ2-3	ASSPGQGRGSEHTEDTQY
many	-	TRBV20-1	TRBJ1-1	SAAAGEGNTEAF
many	-	TRBV12-3/TRBV12-4	TRBJ1-6	ASSLGPGQGDSPLH
many	-	TRBV27	TRBJ1-5	ASSLWGGIQPQH
many	-	TRBV5-1	TRBJ2-7	ASSLGVPYEQY
many	-	TRBV6-4	TRBJ1-5	ASSRGAGENSNQPQH
many	-	TRBV6-5	TRBJ1-2	ASSYEGGRHGYT
many	-	TRBV20-1	TRBJ1-3	SASESNSGNTIY
-	-	TRBV24-1	TRBJ2-2	ATSYTGELF
many	-	TRBV12-3/TRBV12-4	TRBJ1-6	ASSPEGSPYPLH
many	-	TRBV12-3/TRBV12-4	TRBJ2-2	ASSRTATGELF
many	-	TRBV12-3/TRBV12-4	TRBJ2-2	ASRPLDSGELF
-	-	TRBV7-3	TRBJ2-2	ASSLEGGGILGELF
many	-	TRBV3-1	TRBJ1-1	ASSQQQGTLNTEAF
many	-	TRBV7-2	TRBJ1-1	ASSKVGQGYTEAF
many	-	TRBV11-2	TRBJ2-7	ASSQTGQYEQY
-	-	TRBV12-3/TRBV12-4	TRBJ1-1	ASSFLTGGTEAF
many	-	TRBV6-2/TRBV6-3	TRBJ1-1	ASSGIVMNTEAF
many	-	TRBV6-2/TRBV6-3	TRBJ1-1	ATSQIGTGNTEAF
-	-	TRBV20-1	TRBJ2-7	SASPPVGGEYEQY
many	TRBD2	TRBV20-1	TRBJ2-5	SASLSRAGGMREETQY
many	-	TRBV6-1	TRBJ1-5	ASSEFSRGSRQPQH
-	TRBD1	TRBV6-1	TRBJ1-1	ASRRDRTGNTEAF
many	-	TRBV20-1	TRBJ1-6	SASPAPLH
many	-	TRBV28	TRBJ2-7	ASNAQGGPYEQY